These T cell receptor beta chains were read from a single sample in a study of molecular identifiers for immune sequencing clone quantification. A single record per CDR3 protein comes from TCRdb applying MiXCR to the PCR reads. The sample lists roughly 630,000 distinct CDR3 sequences, around 25% seen once, with 0.75% to 0.8% in the top ten. Material for sequencing was naive CD8+ T cells from blood, with Jurkat cell RNA spiked in. The receptors stem from a human donor in good health. Some libraries in this study had Jurkat cell RNA spiked in. Each CDR3 is given with its conserved first and last residue. The D gene is left open where the match is weak. Rows give clone size only sometimes, using once, few, many, or a class for an expanded clone.

V gene	D gene	clone size	J gene	CDR3 DNA	CDR3 protein
TRBV5-5	.	many	TRBJ2-7	TGTGCCAGCAGCTTGGTATCAGGGAGCTACTACGAGCAGTACTTC	CASSLVSGSYYEQYF
TRBV6-1	.	many	TRBJ2-7	TGTGCCAGCAACTATCGGGGATCCTACGAGCAGTACTTC	CASNYRGSYEQYF
TRBV20-1	.	many	TRBJ2-3	TGCAGTGCTAGAGAGTTGATAGATACGCAGTATTTT	CSARELIDTQYF
TRBV20-1	.	.	TRBJ2-7	TGCAGTGCTAGCGGACTAACTTCCTACGAGCAGTACTTC	CSASGLTSYEQYF
TRBV7-9	.	many	TRBJ1-4	TGTGCCAGCAGCTTATATTCCCAGGGTGAAAAACTGTTTTTT	CASSLYSQGEKLFF
TRBV20-1	TRBD1	many	TRBJ2-3	TGCAGTGCTAGACGCGCCGCCAACAGGGGGATGGATACGCAGTATTTT	CSARRAANRGMDTQYF
TRBV27	.	few	TRBJ1-1	TGTGCCAGCAGTTTATTTGGGGGAATGAACACTGAAGCTTTCTTT	CASSLFGGMNTEAFF
TRBV28	.	.	TRBJ2-3	TGTGCCAGCAGTTCTGAGCATGCAGCTACGCAGTATTTT	CASSSEHAATQYF
TRBV5-8	.	.	TRBJ2-5	TGTGCCAGCAGCTTCGTCCGGGACAATCAAGAGACCCAGTACTTC	CASSFVRDNQETQYF
TRBV19	TRBD1	many	TRBJ2-5	TGTGCCAGTAGTATCGGACAGGGGGGCCGTTTTACCGAGACCCAGTACTTC	CASSIGQGGRFTETQYF
TRBV7-6	TRBD1	many	TRBJ2-6	TGTGCCAGCAGAGACTTCGACAGGGAAGAGTCTGGGGCCAACGTCCTGACTTTC	CASRDFDREESGANVLTF